Presented here are 14 T cell receptor beta chains from one specimen sequenced in a study of vaccination and CD4 T cells after COVID-19. At the Johns Hopkins FTIC core, DNA taken from cultured CD4+ T cells was sequenced by way of the Oncomine TCR Beta short-read assay. TCRdb used MiXCR to reprocess the PCR reads, holding one entry per CDR3 protein. This sample carries some 8,300 distinct CDR3 sequences, around 70% of them seen once, and the ten largest clones take approximately 40%. Treatment noted: roughly 11-day PBMC culture with coronavirus spike peptide pools or control peptides (ViraFEST assay). For these TCRs, the target antigens are not known. Sequencing was performed on CD4+ T cells from blood, cultured in vitro. The receptors shown here come from a human donor who had recovered from COVID-19.

This sequence joins TRBV7-8 and TRBJ1-6, with D unresolved. The length of the CDR3 is 14 residues. Trimming cost V 1 base and J 9 bases, with 10 bases left between them. Germline V lookup: CDR1 SGHVS, CDR2 FQNEAQ. CDR3 nucleotide sequence: TGTGCCAGCAGCTTAGGAGGCGTGAGTTCACCCCTCCACTTT. Its protein is CASSLGGVSSPLHF.

The V and J genes are TRBV12-3 or TRBV12-4 and TRBJ1-2; TRBD1 matches at 7 bases. The V and J ends lost 11 bases and 0 bases, in that order; junction bases with no gene match: 6. The CDR3 is 13 amino acids. The CDR3 DNA is TGTGCCGGAGGACAGGCTGCTAACTATGGCTACACCTTC. This gives the protein CAGGQAANYGYTF.

This clonotype occurred a few times. V is TRBV4-1 and J is TRBJ1-2; unclear D gene. The CDR3 totals 15 residues. Germline CDR1 MGHRA, CDR2 YSYEKL. The V end lost 5 bases, the J end lost 5 bases, and 18 bases lay between the germline ends. The CDR3 loop is CASSSSSRPGYGYTF. CDR3 nucleotides: TGCGCCAGCAGCTCAAGCTCCAGACCGGGGTATGGCTACACCTTC.

This clonotype appeared a single time. This sequence joins TRBV27 and TRBJ2-3; TRBD1 agrees at 10 bases. V was pared by 3 bases and J by 5 bases, with 11 bases of the junction left unmatched. The length of the CDR3 is 17 residues. Looked up from germline, CDR1 is MNHEY and CDR2 is SMNVEV (reference sequence). The CDR3 loop is CASSFTSGTGVRDTQYF. CDR3 nucleotides: TGTGCCAGCAGTTTCACCTCTGGGACAGGGGTGAGAGATACGCAGTATTTT.

In its sample, this clonotype was seen a few times. V and J are TRBV6-1 and TRBJ1-2; no clear D gene. Between the trimmed V and J ends, which lost 3 bases and 0 bases, there was a span of 11 bases. Germline V gene data show CDR1 as MNHNS and CDR2 as SASEGT. The CDR3 consists of 15 residues. CDR3 coding DNA: TGTGCCAGCAGTGATCTGAGTGGGTCTAACTATGGCTACACCTTC. This codes for CASSDLSGSNYGYTF.

The CDR3 sequence is CASGESSTASGNTIYF. The CDR3 DNA follows: TGTGCCAGCGGTGAGAGCAGCACCGCCTCTGGAAACACCATATATTTT. The chain carries TRBV27 and TRBJ1-3; D unclear. The V gene's germline CDR1 is MNHEY and CDR2 SMNVEV (reference sequence). V was pared by 8 bases and J by 0 bases, with 17 bases between. The CDR3 consists of 16 residues.

In its sample, this clonotype was seen a few times. This rearrangement joins TRBV2 to TRBJ1-6; tentatively, D is TRBD1 (5 bases). This CDR3 comprises 13 residues. The germline V gene has CDR1 SNHLY and CDR2 FYNNEI. V lost 6 bases and J lost 9, with 12 bases in between. This CDR3 is CASSPTVSSPLHF. The CDR3 DNA follows: TGTGCCAGCAGCCCGACAGTATCTTCACCCCTCCACTTT.

The chain combines TRBV2 with TRBJ2-5; D call uncertain. With 3 bases removed from V and 7 bases from J, the gap between germline ends came to 24 bases. The germline V gene encodes CDR1 SNHLY and CDR2 FYNNEI. The CDR3 sequence is 17 residues long. CDR3 DNA sequence: TGTGCCAGCAGTGACCCTTTCTCCGTGCCCAGAGTGGGGACCCAGTACTTC. It codes for CASSDPFSVPRVGTQYF.

This chain joins TRBV20-1 and TRBJ1-1, with a tentative D call TRBD1 (6 bases). With 6 bases removed from V and 0 bases from J, the gap between germline ends came to 14 bases. CDR1 and CDR2 from the germline V gene are DFQATT and SNEGSKA (reference sequence). The CDR3 has 14 amino acids. The CDR3: CSASADSLNTEAFF. The DNA of the CDR3 is TGCAGTGCAAGTGCGGACAGTTTGAACACTGAAGCTTTCTTT.

V is TRBV12-3 or TRBV12-4 and J is TRBJ2-5; tentative D call: TRBD1 (6 bases). The CDR3 sequence is 14 residues long. The V end lost 6 bases, the J end lost 5 bases, and 16 bases lay between the germline ends. The CDR3, as DNA: TGTGCCAGCAGGGACCAACAGGGAGCGGAGACCCAGTACTTC. Translating gives CASRDQQGAETQYF.

This chain uses TRBV12-3 or TRBV12-4 with TRBJ2-7; maybe TRBD1 (6 bases). This CDR3 has 12 residues. V was clipped by 3 bases and J by 6 bases, with 9 bases between them. CDR3 sequence (DNA): TGTGCCAGCAGTTTTGCAGGGGCCGAGCAGTACTTC. This codes for CASSFAGAEQYF.

This clonotype ranks as medium-sized. The rearrangement links TRBV6-2 or TRBV6-3 to TRBJ2-7; 11 nucleotides agree with TRBD2. This CDR3 is built from 14 residues. Germline CDR1 reads MNHEY; CDR2 reads SVGEGT. J was trimmed by 3 bases and V by 6 bases; bases with no gene match: 4. CDR3 nucleotide sequence: TGTGCCAGCAGACGACTAGCGGGGCACTACGAGCAGTACTTC. Its translation: CASRRLAGHYEQYF.

The chain couples TRBV20-1 to TRBJ2-4; unclear D gene. V dropped 4 bases and J dropped 1 base, with 14 bases sitting between them. The CDR3 sequence is 15 residues long. Germline-derived CDR1 and CDR2 are DFQATT and SNEGSKA (reference sequence). The CDR3 region has the DNA TGCAGTGCTACGGCACCTCAGCAGGCCAAAAACATTCAGTACTTC. Amino acid sequence: CSATAPQQAKNIQYF.

V usage is TRBV19 and J usage is TRBJ1-6; 7 bases map to TRBD1. The V segment lost 5 bases and the J segment 9 bases; nucleotides outside the gene matches: 4. This CDR3 spans 13 amino acids. Germline CDR1 reads LNHDA; CDR2 reads SQIVND (reference sequence). CDR3 in amino acids: CASSQGVASPLHF. The CDR3 DNA sequence: TGTGCCAGTAGTCAGGGGGTCGCTTCACCCCTCCACTTT.